What follows are 27 T cell receptor beta chains derived from one specimen sequenced in a study of T cells in Graves' hyperthyroidism and ophthalmopathy. There were TCR beta CDR3 regions amplified from RNA transcripts. RT-PCR in the first round (using the HTBI primer set) targeted the TCR CDR3. MiXCR, run by TCRdb on the multiplex PCR reads, gives a single entry per CDR3 protein. Of over 450,000 distinct CDR3 sequences detected, approximately 15% appear once; the ten largest clones hold over 15%. What was sequenced was blood. The source is a woman aged 18-29 years with Graves' hyperthyroidism.

The sample holds many counts of this clonotype. V usage is TRBV11-3 and J usage is TRBJ2-3; D is possibly TRBD2 (5 bases). The CDR3 sequence is 14 residues long. Germline CDR1 is SGHNT and CDR2 is YENEEA. V was shortened by 5 bases and J by 4 bases, with 13 bases between the two germline ends. The CDR3 loop is CASSPGGGSDTQYF. Written as DNA, the CDR3 is TGTGCCAGCAGCCCCGGCGGCGGGTCAGATACGCAGTATTTT.

This clonotype has a count of ten or more. The rearrangement joins TRBV27 to TRBJ1-4; D is perhaps TRBD1 (5 bases). The CDR3 length is 13 residues. CDR1 is MNHEY and CDR2 is SMNVEV in the germline V gene (reference sequence). Trimming left V 6 bases short and J 8 bases short, with 13 bases between. In nucleotides, the CDR3 is TGTGCCAGCAGAAGAGGGGACGTCGAAAAACTGTTTTTT. Residues: CASRRGDVEKLFF.

This clonotype occurred a few times. The chain uses TRBV19 and TRBJ1-5; D might be TRBD1 (6 bases). The CDR3 covers 14 residues. V lost 5 bases and J lost 6, with 14 bases in between. Germline loops: CDR1 LNHDA, CDR2 SQIVND (reference sequence). The CDR3 sequence: CASSWGGPFQPQHF. CDR3 nucleotide sequence: TGTGCCAGTAGTTGGGGGGGGCCTTTTCAGCCCCAGCATTTT.

This clonotype was seen a few times. The rearrangement joins TRBV6-1 to TRBJ1-4; D gene uncertain. V was cut by 6 bases and J by 7 bases, with 18 bases left in between. The length of the CDR3 is 15 residues. Germline V gives CDR1 MNHNS, CDR2 SASEGT. In nucleotides, the CDR3 is TGTGCCAGCAGGCTCCTGTGGGCCGTGGGTGAAAAACTGTTTTTT. Translation: CASRLLWAVGEKLFF.

The chain uses TRBV5-1 and TRBJ2-1; maybe TRBD2 (6 bases). The CDR3 sequence is 16 residues long. Germline V gene data show CDR1 as SGHRS and CDR2 as YFSETQ. With 7 bases removed from V and 0 bases from J, the gap between germline ends came to 17 bases. The chain's CDR3 is CASGLEEGSSYNEQFF. The CDR3 DNA reads as TGCGCCAGCGGATTAGAGGAGGGGAGCTCCTACAATGAGCAGTTCTTC.

This clonotype was found many times. V and J are TRBV3-1 and TRBJ1-1; 8 positions match TRBD1. Looked up from germline, CDR1 is LGHDT and CDR2 is YNNKEL (reference sequence). CDR3 length: 15 amino acids. V lost 2 bases to trimming and J lost 1 base; unmatched junction nucleotides: 3. DNA of the CDR3: TGTGCCAGCAGCCAATCGACAGGGGCGAACACTGAAGCTTTCTTT. Translating gives CASSQSTGANTEAFF. The whole variable domain, remainder taken from reference TRBV3-1 and TRBJ1-1, is DTAVSQTPKYLVTQMGNDKSIKCEQNLGHDTMYWYKQDSKKFLKIMFSYNNKELIINETVPNRFSPKSPDKAHLNLHINSLELGDSAVYFCASSQSTGANTEAFFGQGTRLTVV.

This clonotype was counted at least ten times. The rearrangement uses TRBV10-3 and TRBJ1-1; possibly TRBD1 for D (6 bases). Looked up from germline, CDR1 is ENHRY and CDR2 is SYGVKD. This CDR3 region has 15 residues. V gave up 0 bases and J gave up 2 bases, with 10 bases separating them. The chain's CDR3 is CAISESLGGNTEAFF. CDR3 coding DNA: TGTGCCATCAGTGAGTCTTTAGGGGGTAACACTGAAGCTTTCTTT.

This clonotype was found many times. The chain joins TRBV24-1 to TRBJ2-7, with D perhaps TRBD1 or TRBD2 (6 bases each). CDR1 and CDR2 from the germline V gene are KGHDR and SFDVKD. This CDR3 contains 15 residues. V was pared by 7 bases and J by 7 bases, with 22 bases between. The CDR3 DNA is TGTGCCACCAGCCCAGGGGCTAGCGCTCTGAGTGAGCAGTACTTC. It codes for CATSPGASALSEQYF.

This clonotype showed up many times. This chain joins TRBV2 and TRBJ1-2; maybe TRBD1 (5 bases). V was pared by 4 bases and J by 7 bases, with 13 bases between. CDR1 and CDR2 (germline): SNHLY, FYNNEI. The CDR3 loop spans 13 amino acids. Here the CDR3 DNA reads TGTGCCAGCAGTGTGGCCAGGGTTACTGGCTACACCTTC. Encoded protein: CASSVARVTGYTF.

This clonotype was detected ten times or more. The J gene is TRBJ1-1, the V gene TRBV2, with a tentative D call TRBD1 (5 bases). V was clipped by 7 bases and J by 1 base, with 16 bases between them. Per germline, CDR1 SNHLY and CDR2 FYNNEI. CDR3 length: 15 residues. Here the CDR3 DNA reads TGTGCCAGCAAACGTCTAGGGGTTGGGAACACTGAAGCTTTCTTT. Protein product: CASKRLGVGNTEAFF.

This clonotype has at least ten counts. The chain couples TRBV6-5 to TRBJ2-3; the D is unclear. V was cut by 2 bases and J by 2 bases, with 11 bases left in between. Germline lookup yields CDR1 MNHEY and CDR2 SVGAGI. This CDR3 has 15 residues. DNA for the CDR3: TGTGCCAGCAGTTACGCCCGGGTCTCCACAGATACGCAGTATTTT. This gives the protein CASSYARVSTDTQYF.

There are many counts of this clonotype. The chain uses TRBV2 and TRBJ2-1; no clear D gene. The germline gives CDR1 SNHLY, CDR2 FYNNEI. V shed 6 bases and J shed 0 bases, with 15 bases lying between them. The CDR3 has 16 residues. The DNA of the CDR3 is TGTGCCAGCAGACGCGCACAGAGTAGCTCCTACAATGAGCAGTTCTTC. Residues: CASRRAQSSSYNEQFF.

In its sample, this clonotype was seen many times. The chain links TRBV6-1 to TRBJ2-1; D is possibly TRBD2 (7 bases). V dropped 8 bases and J dropped 7 bases, with 12 bases sitting between them. The CDR3 loop spans 12 amino acids. Per the germline V gene, CDR1 is MNHNS and CDR2 is SASEGT. As DNA, the CDR3 is TGTGCCAGCTCCGCGGGGGCGAATGAGCAGTTCTTC. It codes for CASSAGANEQFF.

This clonotype was counted many times. CDR3 loop: CASSVGEKLFF. CDR3 nucleotide sequence: TGCGCCAGCAGTGTCGGTGAAAAACTGTTTTTT. The chain joins TRBV10-2 to TRBJ1-4, with unresolved D. Trimming took off 4 bases at V and 7 bases at J, with 4 bases between the two ends. Germline V gene sequence: CDR1 WSHSY, CDR2 SAAADI. This CDR3 is built from 11 residues.

This clonotype was recorded many times. The rearrangement joins TRBV9 to TRBJ2-1; TRBD2 agrees at 9 bases. Germline V gives CDR1 SGDLS, CDR2 YYNGEE. After removal of 5 bases from V and 8 bases from J, the junction contained 11 bases not matched to a gene. This CDR3 is built from 15 residues. The CDR3 DNA is TGTGCCAGCAGTCAGGTAGGCGGGAGGGCCGATGAGCAGTTCTTC. Protein sequence: CASSQVGGRADEQFF.

The chain combines TRBV20-1 with TRBJ2-1, with TRBD2 as a possible D gene (6 bases). V lost 6 bases, J lost 3 bases, and 12 bases lay in between. Per germline, CDR1 DFQATT and CDR2 SNEGSKA (reference sequence). This CDR3 is 13 amino acids long. CDR3 sequence reads: CSAPGTLYNEQFF. CDR3 bases: TGCAGTGCACCCGGGACTCTCTACAATGAGCAGTTCTTC.

The V call is TRBV6-2 or TRBV6-3, the J call TRBJ2-2; D gene unclear. The germline V and J ends were trimmed by 6 bases and 4 bases, with 9 bases remaining between them. Germline assignment: CDR1 MNHEY and CDR2 SVGEGT. The CDR3 has 13 amino acids. The CDR3: CASRGGSTGELFF. The CDR3 DNA reads TGTGCCAGCAGGGGCGGAAGCACCGGGGAGCTGTTTTTT.

There are many counts of this clonotype. V is TRBV12-3 or TRBV12-4 and J is TRBJ1-2, with unresolved D. The CDR3 consists of 13 residues. With 6 bases removed from V and 4 bases from J, the gap between germline ends came to 12 bases. The chain's CDR3 is CASSPALAYGYTF. CDR3 coding DNA: TGTGCCAGCAGCCCCGCGTTGGCCTATGGCTACACCTTC.

This clonotype has ten or more counts. V usage is TRBV11-2 and J usage is TRBJ2-3; unclear D gene. Germline CDR1 and CDR2: SGHAT and FQNNGV. The ends were cut back, 4 bases at V and 0 bases at J, with 14 bases in the middle. This CDR3 is built from 16 residues. DNA for the CDR3: TGTGCCAGCAGCTCGATGGGTCTTCCTAGCACAGATACGCAGTATTTT. Translated, it gives CASSSMGLPSTDTQYF.

This clonotype was counted a few times. V and J are TRBV4-2 and TRBJ1-3; D remains ambiguous. The V gene lost 3 bases and the J gene lost 0 bases, with 9 bases spanning the gap. Germline V gene lookup returns CDR1 LGHNA and CDR2 YNFKEQ. The CDR3 extends over 15 amino acids. CDR3 DNA: TGTGCCAGCAGCCAGGACGATAGCTCTGGAAACACCATATATTTT. Translated: CASSQDDSSGNTIYF.

This clonotype was seen at least ten times. This rearrangement joins TRBV12-3 or TRBV12-4 to TRBJ2-7, with D uncertain. CDR3 size: 14 residues. The V end lost 4 bases, the J end lost 5 bases, and 15 bases lay between the germline ends. DNA for the CDR3: TGTGCCAGCAGTTCGGCTACCTCCTACAACGAGCAGTACTTC. Amino acid sequence: CASSSATSYNEQYF.

This chain links TRBV3-1 with TRBJ2-1; D is ambiguous. Germline CDR1 is LGHDT and CDR2 is YNNKEL (reference sequence). CDR3 size: 18 residues. Trimming shortened V by 5 bases and J by 0 bases, and 20 bases separated the two germline ends. CDR3 region: CASSTLTQADSSYNEQFF. CDR3 sequence (DNA): TGTGCCAGCAGCACTCTCACTCAGGCGGATAGCTCCTACAATGAGCAGTTCTTC.

The chain links TRBV5-5 to TRBJ2-3; no clear D. Trimming took 0 bases from V and 2 from J, leaving 7 bases between them. This CDR3 contains 14 residues. CDR1 is SGHKS and CDR2 is YYEKEE in the germline V gene (reference sequence). This chain's CDR3 is CASSLAWATDTQYF. CDR3 in DNA: TGTGCCAGCAGCTTGGCTTGGGCCACAGATACGCAGTATTTT.

At least ten counts were recorded for this clonotype. This rearrangement joins TRBV11-3 to TRBJ2-3, with D possibly being TRBD2 (5 bases). The V gene lost 5 bases and the J gene lost 12 bases, with 15 bases spanning the gap. The CDR3 contains 12 residues. CDR1 and CDR2 (germline): SGHNT, YENEEA. CDR3 DNA sequence: TGTGCCAGCAGCCGGCGGTGGGAGACTCAGTATTTT. Encoded protein: CASSRRWETQYF.

This clonotype came up many times. The genes are TRBV6-2 or TRBV6-3 and TRBJ1-5; 8 bases fit TRBD1. The CDR3 has 15 residues. J was trimmed by 5 bases and V by 6 bases; bases with no gene match: 9. From germline, CDR1 is MNHEY and CDR2 SVGEGT. This CDR3 is CASRPGQGAYQPQHF. The CDR3 DNA follows: TGTGCCAGCAGGCCCGGACAGGGAGCCTATCAGCCCCAGCATTTT.

This clonotype was detected ten times or more. The gene calls are TRBV19 and TRBJ1-2; a possible D gene is TRBD1 (5 bases). The germline gives CDR1 LNHDA, CDR2 SQIVND (reference sequence). V lost 10 bases, J lost 7 bases, and 25 bases lay in between. This CDR3 contains 15 residues. This CDR3 is CAIFREDLGLGGYTF. CDR3 sequence (DNA): TGTGCCATCTTCAGGGAAGATTTGGGATTAGGTGGCTACACCTTC.

This clonotype has just a few counts. The V and J genes are TRBV7-9 and TRBJ1-5, with D hard to call. This CDR3 spans 14 amino acids. The V and J ends lost 3 bases and 6 bases respectively, with 12 bases between them. Germline CDR1 is SEHNR and CDR2 is FQNEAQ (reference sequence). CDR3 coding DNA: TGTGCCAGCAGCTTGGGAGGGCCGAGTCAGCCCCAGCATTTT. It is translated as CASSLGGPSQPQHF.